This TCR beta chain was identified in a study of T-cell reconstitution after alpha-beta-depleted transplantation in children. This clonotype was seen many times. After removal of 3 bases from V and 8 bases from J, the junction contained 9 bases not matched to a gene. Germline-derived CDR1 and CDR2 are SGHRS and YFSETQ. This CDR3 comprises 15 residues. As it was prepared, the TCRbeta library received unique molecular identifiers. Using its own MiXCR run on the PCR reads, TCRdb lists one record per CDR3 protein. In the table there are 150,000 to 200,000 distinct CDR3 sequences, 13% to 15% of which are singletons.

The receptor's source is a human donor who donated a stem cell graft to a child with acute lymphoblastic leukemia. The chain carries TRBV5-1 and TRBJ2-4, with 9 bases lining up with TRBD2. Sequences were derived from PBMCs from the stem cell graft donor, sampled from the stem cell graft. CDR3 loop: CASSSRGSGSDIQYF. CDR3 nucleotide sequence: TGCGCCAGCAGCTCCAGGGGTAGCGGGAGTGACATTCAGTACTTC.